This T cell receptor (beta chain) is drawn from a study of T cells in Graves' hyperthyroidism and ophthalmopathy. Regarding the study as a whole: The majority of expanded thyroid clonotypes above 0.001 also appeared in blood.

J lost 1 base, V lost 4 bases, and 9 bases had no gene match. The CDR3 has 16 residues. The germline V gene encodes CDR1 LNHDA and CDR2 SQIVND (reference sequence). Concerning this clonotype itself: Its antigen is unknown.

In patients aged 18 to 65, hyperthyroidism was newly diagnosed, with duration under 2 months. The source of the PBMCs was 10 ml of fresh peripheral blood. RNA transcripts served as the template for amplifying TCR beta CDR3 regions. First-round RT-PCR with HTBI primers amplified the TCR CDR3 region. TCRdb called the multiplex PCR reads again in MiXCR, with one record for every CDR3 protein. The repertoire has more than 450,000 distinct CDR3 sequences, roughly 15% of them found once; the top ten carry 14%. This chain joins TRBV19 and TRBJ2-7, with 8 bases fitting TRBD1. Input material: blood. The sequence came from a woman aged 40 to 50 with Graves' hyperthyroidism. Written as DNA, the CDR3 is TGTGCCAGTAGTAGAACGACAGGGGTAATATCCTACGAGCAGTACTTC. It codes for CASSRTTGVISYEQYF.